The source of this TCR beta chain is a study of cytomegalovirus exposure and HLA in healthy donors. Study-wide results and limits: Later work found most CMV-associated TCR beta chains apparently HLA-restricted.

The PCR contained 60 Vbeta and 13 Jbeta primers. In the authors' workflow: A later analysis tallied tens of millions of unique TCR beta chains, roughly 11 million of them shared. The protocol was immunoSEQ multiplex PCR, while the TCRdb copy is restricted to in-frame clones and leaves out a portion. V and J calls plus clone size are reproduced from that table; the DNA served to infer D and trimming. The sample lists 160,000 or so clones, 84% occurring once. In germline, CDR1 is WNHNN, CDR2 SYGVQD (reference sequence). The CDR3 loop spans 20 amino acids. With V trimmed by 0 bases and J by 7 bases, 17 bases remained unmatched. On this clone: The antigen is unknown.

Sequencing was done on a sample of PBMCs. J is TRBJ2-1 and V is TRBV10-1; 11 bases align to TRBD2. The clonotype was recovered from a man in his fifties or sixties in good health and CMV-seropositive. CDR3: CASSESKAGRETSGMNEQFF. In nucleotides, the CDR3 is TGCGCCAGCAGTGAGTCGAAGGCGGGGAGAGAGACTAGCGGGATGAATGAGCAGTTCTTC.